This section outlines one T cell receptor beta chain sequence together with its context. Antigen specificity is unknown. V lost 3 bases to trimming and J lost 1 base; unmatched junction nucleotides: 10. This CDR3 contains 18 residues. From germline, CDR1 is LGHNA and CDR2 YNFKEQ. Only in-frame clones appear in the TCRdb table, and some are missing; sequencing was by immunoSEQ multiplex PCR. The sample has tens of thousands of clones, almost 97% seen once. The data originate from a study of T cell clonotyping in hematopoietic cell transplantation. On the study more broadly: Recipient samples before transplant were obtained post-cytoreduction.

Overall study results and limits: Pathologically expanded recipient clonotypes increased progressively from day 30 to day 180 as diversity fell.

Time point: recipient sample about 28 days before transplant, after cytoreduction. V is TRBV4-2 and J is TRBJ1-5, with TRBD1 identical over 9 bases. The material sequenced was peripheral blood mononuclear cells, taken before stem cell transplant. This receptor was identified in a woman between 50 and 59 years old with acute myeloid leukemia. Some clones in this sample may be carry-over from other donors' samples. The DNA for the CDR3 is TGTGCCAGCAGCCAGAAACTACAGGGGACAGGGAGCAATCAGCCCCAGCATTTT. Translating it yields CASSQKLQGTGSNQPQHF.